Given below is one T cell receptor beta chain in context. Its antigen is unknown. Profiling relied on immunoSEQ multiplex PCR, and the TCRdb table lists in-frame clones only, not all of them. The data show 55,000 to 85,000 clones, 70% to 80% seen once. The data originate from a study of PD-1 blockade in mismatch repair-deficient tumors. Study summary: Patients had about a dozen mismatch repair-deficient cancer types and were previously treated and progressing. Study results and limitations: After pembrolizumab, tumor-resident clones rose rapidly, then generally contracted before radiologic responses.

The V gene end was trimmed by 2 bases and the J gene end by 7 bases; junction bases not matched to a gene: 13. The CDR3 consists of 15 residues. In germline, CDR1 is GTSNPN, CDR2 SVGIG (reference sequence). TCR sequencing covered a few patients who responded to pembrolizumab. Sequencing was performed on peripheral blood, taken 2 weeks after starting pembrolizumab. The chain uses TRBV30 and TRBJ1-2; 7 bases align to TRBD1. The sequence was obtained from an adult with mismatch repair-deficient cancer. CDR3 sequence: CAWSPRGGQRGGYTF. The CDR3 nucleotides read TGTGCCTGGAGTCCCAGGGGGGGACAGAGGGGTGGCTACACCTTC.